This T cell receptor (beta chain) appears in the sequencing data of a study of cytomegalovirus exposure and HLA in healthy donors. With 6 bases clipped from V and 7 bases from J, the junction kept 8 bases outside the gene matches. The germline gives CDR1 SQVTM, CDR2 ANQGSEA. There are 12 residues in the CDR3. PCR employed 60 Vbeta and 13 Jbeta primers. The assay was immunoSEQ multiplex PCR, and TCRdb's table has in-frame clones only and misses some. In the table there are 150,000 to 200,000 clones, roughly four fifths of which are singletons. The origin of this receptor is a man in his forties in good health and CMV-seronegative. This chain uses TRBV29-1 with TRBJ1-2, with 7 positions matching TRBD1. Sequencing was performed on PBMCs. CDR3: CSVVGQGGGYTF. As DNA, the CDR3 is TGCAGCGTGGTAGGGCAGGGGGGTGGCTACACCTTC.